Sequencing of this TCR beta chain was carried out in a study of blood T cell repertoires in COVID-19. V was clipped by 3 bases and J by 4 bases, with 13 bases between them. In germline, CDR1 is SGHRS, CDR2 YFSETQ. This CDR3 is 14 amino acids long. Sequencing used immunoSEQ multiplex PCR; TCRdb keeps in-frame clones, though not all of them. The sample records more than 110,000 clones, more than 80% being singletons. The chain carries TRBV5-1 and TRBJ2-5; D might be TRBD2 (6 bases). The sequencing sample was made of peripheral blood. This TCR came from an elderly woman with acute or convalescent COVID-19. This CDR3 reads CASSSLASRETQYF. The CDR3 nucleotides read TGCGCCAGCAGCTCGCTAGCGAGTAGAGAGACCCAGTACTTC. The complete variable domain, with remaining parts taken from reference TRBV5-1 and TRBJ2-5, reads KAGVTQTPRYLIKTRGQQVTLSCSPISGHRSVSWYQQTPGQGLQFLFEYFSETQRNKGNFPGRFSGRQFSNSRSEMNVSTLELGDSALYLCASSSLASRETQYFGPGTRLLVL.